This T cell receptor (beta chain) was profiled in a study of T cell responses to AZD1222 COVID-19 vaccine. CDR1 and CDR2 (germline): MNHNY, SVGAGI (reference sequence). Trimming left V 2 bases short and J 8 bases short, with 9 bases between. The CDR3 contains 12 residues. Using immunoSEQ multiplex PCR, the repertoire was profiled, and TCRdb retains in-frame clones only, with some absent. The table includes some 100,000 clones, about 89% detected once. A few counts support this clone. Its antigen is undetermined. Study conclusions and caveats: It was only six AZD1222 recipients who were seropositive at baseline. Vaccination with two AZD1222 doses was followed by a rise in Spike-specific TCR breadth and depth. Repertoire samples came only from after the peak T cell response.

The chain links TRBV6-6 to TRBJ1-1; no clear D. Sequenced material: peripheral blood, taken on day 0 of AZD1222 vaccination. The sequence was obtained from an adult in good health. This CDR3 is CASSYPASEAFF. CDR3 nucleotides: TGTGCCAGCAGTTACCCTGCTTCAGAAGCTTTCTTT.